What follows is one T cell receptor beta chain and its context. Data came from immunoSEQ multiplex PCR; TCRdb stores just in-frame clones and leaves some out. The table records approximately 120,000 clones, 75% to 90% of them present only once. The entry originates in a study of T cell responses to AZD1222 COVID-19 vaccine. Looking at the study overall: Second doses were pooled across both intervals (about 4 or about 12 weeks).

This CDR3 comprises 14 residues. V lost 8 bases and J 2 bases, leaving 12 bases between the germline ends. Germline V gives CDR1 LNHDA, CDR2 SQIVND (reference sequence). This receptor was taken from an adult in good health. Source: peripheral blood, taken on day 0 of AZD1222 vaccination. This chain connects TRBV19 to TRBJ2-2, with TRBD1 as a possible D gene (5 bases). CDR3 sequence (DNA): TGTGCCAGTCAAACTCAGGGTAACACCGGGGAGCTGTTTTTT. This sequence encodes CASQTQGNTGELFF.